This TCR beta chain derives from a study of shared clonotypes between healthy human individuals. Study-wide context: Per-donor plates numbered three CD4 naive, three CD4 memory, two CD8 naive and one CD8 memory. Study results and limitations: Owing to a small donor count, the genetic and exposure-history diversity represented was limited. When naive CD4 clonotypes were compared across a handful of donors, about 4.9% were shared. Sequencing depth was expected to affect clonotype sharing among donors.

This CDR3 comprises 13 residues. Trimming took off 0 bases at V and 6 bases at J, with 10 bases between the two ends. Germline V gives CDR1 SGHNT, CDR2 YYREEE (reference sequence). Details on this clone: The antigen remains undetermined. Different DNA sequences within this sample yield the same CDR3.

Some clones are missing from TCRdb's copy, which holds only in-frame ones; the method was immunoSEQ multiplex PCR. The sample has 2,500,000 or so clones, roughly 92% seen once. The sample consisted of naive CD4+ T cells from PBMCs. Documented subset: CD45RA+ positively selected. The chain combines TRBV5-4 with TRBJ2-7, with D possibly matching TRBD2 (5 bases). The receptor's source is a man between 18 and 29 years old in good health. Some clones in this sample may be carry-over from other donors' samples. The CDR3 bases are TGTGCCAGCAGCTTGGGTCTAGAGGGCGAGCAGTACTTC. Its protein is CASSLGLEGEQYF.